These T cell receptor beta chains were read from a single sample in a study of blood T cells in healthy people across ages. TCRdb reprocessed the 5' RACE reads with MiXCR, giving one entry per CDR3 protein. The profile covers some 1,800,000 distinct CDR3 sequences, with about two fifths appearing a single time and under 25% taken by the ten largest. The source material was blood. The source of these receptors is a human donor in good health. Both conserved end residues are part of each CDR3. A D gene is named only where the DNA matches it firmly. Clone size is not always given. Where it is, it says once, few, many or a class for expanded clones.

V	J	size	D	CDR3	DNA
TRBV10-3	TRBJ2-7	many	.	CAIKESTTYEQYF	TGTGCCATCAAGGAATCCACCACCTACGAGCAGTACTTC
TRBV7-3	TRBJ1-2	.	TRBD1	CASSLTSTGWYGYTF	TGTGCCAGCAGCTTAACTTCGACAGGGTGGTATGGCTACACCTTC
TRBV29-1	TRBJ1-2	few	.	CSVLVGGNYGYTF	TGCAGCGTTTTGGTGGGGGGAAACTATGGCTACACCTTC
TRBV12-3/TRBV12-4	TRBJ2-6	.	.	CASSLRDTAAGANVLTF	TGTGCCAGCAGTCTCCGGGACACGGCGGCTGGGGCCAACGTCCTGACTTTC
TRBV28	TRBJ2-7	.	TRBD1	CASSTRQGVEDEQYF	TGTGCCAGCAGTACCCGACAGGGGGTAGAAGACGAGCAGTACTTC
TRBV2	TRBJ2-7	.	TRBD1	CASRGLGRDRSSYEQYF	TGTGCCAGCAGAGGGTTGGGCCGGGACAGGAGCTCCTACGAGCAGTACTTC
TRBV9	TRBJ2-1	.	.	CASSVSDTAYEQFF	TGTGCCAGCAGCGTCTCAGACACCGCCTACGAGCAGTTCTTC
TRBV29-1	TRBJ1-2	.	TRBD1	CSVEGGQGVQGYTF	TGCAGCGTTGAAGGCGGACAGGGGGTGCAGGGCTACACCTTC
TRBV15	TRBJ1-1	.	.	CATSTHRSEAFF	TGTGCCACCAGCACCCACAGAAGTGAAGCTTTCTTT
TRBV9	TRBJ2-3	.	TRBD2	CASSVDPGLVFSDTQYF	TGTGCCAGCAGCGTAGACCCCGGACTAGTCTTTTCCGATACGCAGTATTTT
TRBV15	TRBJ2-1	.	TRBD1	CATSRVQGALEQFF	TGTGCCACCAGCAGGGTACAGGGGGCCCTTGAGCAGTTCTTC
TRBV24-1	TRBJ1-5	.	TRBD1	CATSDTPADRGSNQPQHF	TGTGCCACCAGTGACACCCCTGCTGACAGGGGGAGCAATCAGCCCCAGCATTTT
TRBV20-1	TRBJ2-7	.	.	CSASATNSYEQYF	TGCAGTGCAAGCGCGACAAACTCCTACGAGCAGTACTTC
TRBV29-1	TRBJ2-3	.	.	CSVEGYLSTDTQYF	TGCAGCGTTGAAGGGTACCTTAGCACAGATACGCAGTATTTT
TRBV6-1	TRBJ2-3	few	TRBD1	CASSAGQGVPDTQYF	TGTGCCAGCAGTGCCGGACAGGGAGTCCCAGATACGCAGTATTTT
TRBV12-3/TRBV12-4	TRBJ1-5	.	.	CASSGIGGTNQPQHF	TGTGCCAGCAGTGGGATTGGTGGTACGAATCAGCCCCAGCATTTT
TRBV7-8	TRBJ1-1	few	.	CASSPGVPNTEAFF	TGTGCCAGCAGTCCGGGGGTCCCTAACACTGAAGCTTTCTTT
TRBV6-5	TRBJ2-4	.	TRBD2	CASSYSGGLAKNIQYF	TGTGCCAGCAGTTATTCGGGGGGTTTGGCCAAAAACATTCAGTACTTC
TRBV6-2/TRBV6-3	TRBJ1-2	.	.	CASRDPGDGYTF	TGTGCCAGCAGAGACCCGGGTGATGGCTACACCTTC
TRBV13	TRBJ1-6	.	.	CASTRIFPKNSPLHF	TGTGCCAGCACCAGAATTTTCCCCAAAAATTCACCCCTCCACTTT
TRBV20-1	TRBJ1-2	.	.	CSATGSSYGYTF	TGCAGTGCTACGGGCAGCTCTTATGGCTACACCTTC
TRBV6-5	TRBJ2-7	.	.	CASSYTGRTGTYEQYF	TGTGCCAGCAGTTATACGGGTCGGACTGGCACCTACGAGCAGTACTTC